These T cell receptor beta chains were read from a single sample in a study of metastatic and nonmetastatic thyroid tumors. TCRdb reanalyzed the PCR reads via MiXCR. The sample carries 27,000 or so clones, roughly 15% recorded once. Material: blood. These receptors all stem from a male donor with papillary thyroid cancer or a benign thyroid nodule (not recorded which). Some clones in this sample may be carry-over from other donors' samples. CDR3s include the opening cysteine and the closing phenylalanine or tryptophan. The order of the fields is clone size, J gene, D gene, V gene, CDR3 protein, CDR3 DNA. The D gene is left open where the match is weak. Clone size is given for some rows only: seen once, a few or many times, or a class if the clone is expanded.

>many|TRBJ2-1|-|TRBV7-3
CASSTYQRAGNEQFF
TGTGCCAGCAGCACTTACCAGCGGGCGGGGAATGAGCAGTTCTTC
>many|TRBJ2-3|-|TRBV19
CASSMSASDPNTQYF
TGTGCCAGTAGTATGTCGGCTAGCGATCCGAATACGCAGTATTTT
>-|TRBJ2-3|-|TRBV7-6
CARGGNRTDTQYF
TGTGCACGCGGAGGGAATAGAACAGATACGCAGTATTTT
>many|TRBJ1-5|-|TRBV11-2
CASSLEGLPNQPQHF
TGTGCCAGCAGCTTAGAGGGACTCCCCAATCAGCCCCAGCATTTT
>many|TRBJ1-1|TRBD1|TRBV7-9
CASSPSDRTAGAFF
TGTGCCAGCAGCCCCTCGGACAGGACGGCGGGAGCTTTCTTT
>once|TRBJ1-1|TRBD1|TRBV20-1
CISATGGGTEAFF
TGCATTTCTGCAACAGGGGGCGGAACTGAAGCTTTCTTT
>few|TRBJ1-1|TRBD1|TRBV6-1
CDSSTRTGGGTEAFF
TGTGACAGCAGTACCCGGACAGGGGGGGGCACTGAAGCTTTCTTT
>few|TRBJ2-4|-|TRBV19
CASSRLGRLENIQYF
TGTGCCAGTAGCCGACTGGGGCGGTTAGAAAACATTCAGTACTTC
>many|TRBJ2-5|-|TRBV12-3/TRBV12-4
CASSVARGLETQYF
TGTGCCAGCAGCGTGGCGCGAGGGCTGGAGACCCAGTACTTC
>many|TRBJ2-5|TRBD1|TRBV27
CASSPGQPTGGMETQYF
TGTGCCAGCAGTCCCGGGCAACCGACAGGGGGCATGGAGACCCAGTACTTC
>few|TRBJ2-7|TRBD2|TRBV28
CASNRLADSYERYF
TGTGCCAGCAACCGACTAGCGGATTCCTACGAGCGGTACTTC
>many|TRBJ2-3|-|TRBV3-1
CASSQGGWARFTDTQYF
TGTGCCAGCAGCCAAGGGGGCTGGGCTCGGTTCACAGATACGCAGTATTTT
>many|TRBJ2-2|-|TRBV20-1
CSAREGNGELFF
TGCAGTGCTAGAGAGGGGAACGGGGAGCTGTTTTTT
>-|TRBJ1-6|TRBD1|TRBV6-1
CASSAAGGNNSPLHF
TGTGCCAGCAGTGCCGCAGGGGGGAATAATTCACCCCTCCACTTT
>-|TRBJ1-5|-|TRBV6-2/TRBV6-3
CANSSRERINQPQHF
TGTGCCAACAGTTCCAGGGAAAGGATCAATCAGCCCCAGCATTTT
>many|TRBJ2-1|-|TRBV4-2
CASSQAGKLGWNEQFF
TGTGCCAGCAGCCAGGCCGGGAAGCTGGGTTGGAATGAGCAGTTCTTC
>many|TRBJ2-1|-|TRBV15
CATRRDGGGSYNEQFF
TGTGCCACCAGAAGAGACGGAGGGGGCTCCTACAATGAGCAGTTCTTC
>many|TRBJ2-3|TRBD2|TRBV13
CASSLEAGGLDTQYF
TGTGCCAGCAGCTTAGAAGCGGGAGGGTTGGATACGCAGTATTTT
>many|TRBJ1-4|TRBD1|TRBV6-1
CASSGGEGASDNEKLFF
TGTGCCAGCAGTGGCGGAGAGGGGGCCTCTGATAATGAAAAACTGTTTTTT
>many|TRBJ1-6|-|TRBV6-1
CASGDGSSYNSPLHF
TGTGCCAGCGGGGACGGGAGCTCCTATAATTCACCCCTCCACTTT
>-|TRBJ2-7|-|TRBV19
CAYPNRVKCEQYF
TGTGCCTACCCCAACAGGGTTAAGTGCGAGCAGTACTTC
>many|TRBJ2-3|TRBD2|TRBV6-4
CASRRAGGTDTQYF
TGTGCCAGCAGACGAGCGGGGGGCACAGATACGCAGTATTTT
>many|TRBJ2-7|-|TRBV7-9
CASSLSNKDHEQYF
TGTGCCAGCAGCTTATCGAACAAGGACCACGAGCAGTACTTC
>-|TRBJ1-1|-|TRBV6-1
CTSTAGEGLRNEAFF
TGTACCAGCACCGCTGGGGAGGGCTTAAGGAATGAAGCTTTCTTT
>many|TRBJ2-2|TRBD1|TRBV7-3
CASSPGTGGTGELFF
TGTGCCAGCAGCCCAGGGACAGGTGGGACCGGGGAGCTGTTTTTT
>many|TRBJ1-1|-|TRBV11-2
CASSLKMNTEAFF
TGTGCCAGCAGCCTTAAGATGAACACTGAAGCTTTCTTT
>once|TRBJ2-7|-|TRBV4-1
CASSLEGCVFYEQYF
TGCGCCAGCAGCCTGGAGGGGTGTGTCTTTTACGAGCAGTACTTC
>many|TRBJ2-5|-|TRBV10-3
CAIRAQLNETQYF
TGTGCCATCCGGGCACAGCTCAACGAGACCCAGTACTTC
>many|TRBJ2-7|-|TRBV6-1
CASSSWASQSYEQYF
TGTGCCAGCAGTTCCTGGGCTAGTCAATCCTACGAGCAGTACTTC
>many|TRBJ1-1|-|TRBV20-1
CSAEPPVGGGRTEAFF
TGCAGTGCTGAACCCCCGGTGGGAGGAGGTAGGACTGAAGCTTTCTTT
>-|TRBJ1-2|-|TRBV7-9
CASSQPTGANCGYTF
TGTGCCAGCAGCCAGCCAACTGGGGCTAACTGTGGCTACACCTTC
>many|TRBJ2-3|TRBD2|TRBV15
CATSLGGGKTDTQYF
TGTGCCACCAGCTTGGGCGGGGGGAAAACAGATACGCAGTATTTT